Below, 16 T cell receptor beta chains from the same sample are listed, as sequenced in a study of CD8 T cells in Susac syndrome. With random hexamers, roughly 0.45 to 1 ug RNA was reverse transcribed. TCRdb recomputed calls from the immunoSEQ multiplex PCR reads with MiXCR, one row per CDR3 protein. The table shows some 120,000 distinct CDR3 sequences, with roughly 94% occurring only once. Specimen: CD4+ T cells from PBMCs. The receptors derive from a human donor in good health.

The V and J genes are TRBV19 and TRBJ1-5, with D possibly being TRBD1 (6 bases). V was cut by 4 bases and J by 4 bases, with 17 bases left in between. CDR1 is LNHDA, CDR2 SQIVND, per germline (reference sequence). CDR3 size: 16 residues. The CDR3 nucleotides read TGTGCCAGTAGTAGAGGGTTAAACAGGGTTAATCAGCCCCAGCATTTT. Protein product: CASSRGLNRVNQPQHF.

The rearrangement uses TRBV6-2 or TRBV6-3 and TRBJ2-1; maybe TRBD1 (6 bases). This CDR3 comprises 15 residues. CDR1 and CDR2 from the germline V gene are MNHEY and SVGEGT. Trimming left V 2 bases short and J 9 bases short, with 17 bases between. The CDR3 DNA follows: TGTGCCAGCAGTTACGACTCTGCAGGGGCCGGTGAGCAGTTCTTC. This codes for CASSYDSAGAGEQFF.

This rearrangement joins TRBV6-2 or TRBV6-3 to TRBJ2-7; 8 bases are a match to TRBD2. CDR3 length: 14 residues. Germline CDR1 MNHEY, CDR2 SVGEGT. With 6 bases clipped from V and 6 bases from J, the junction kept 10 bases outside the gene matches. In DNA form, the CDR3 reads TGTGCCAGCAGCAGTCCGGGACTAGTTTCCGAGCAGTACTTC. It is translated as CASSSPGLVSEQYF.

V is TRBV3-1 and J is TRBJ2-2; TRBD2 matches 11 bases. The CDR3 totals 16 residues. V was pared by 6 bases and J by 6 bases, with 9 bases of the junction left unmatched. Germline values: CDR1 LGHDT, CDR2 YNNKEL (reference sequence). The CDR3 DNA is TGTGCCAGCAGTCTACTAGCGGGAGACCTCCCCGGGGAGCTGTTTTTT. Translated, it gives CASSLLAGDLPGELFF.

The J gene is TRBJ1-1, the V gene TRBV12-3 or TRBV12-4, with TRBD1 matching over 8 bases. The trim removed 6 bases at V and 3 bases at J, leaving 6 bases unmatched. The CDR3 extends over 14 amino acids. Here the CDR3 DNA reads TGTGCCAGCAGCCCAGGGGGCCGGTACACTGAAGCTTTCTTT. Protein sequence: CASSPGGRYTEAFF.

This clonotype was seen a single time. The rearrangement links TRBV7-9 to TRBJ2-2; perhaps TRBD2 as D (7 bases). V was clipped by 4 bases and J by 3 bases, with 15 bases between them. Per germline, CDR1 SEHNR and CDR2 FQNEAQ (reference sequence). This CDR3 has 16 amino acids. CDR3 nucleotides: TGTGCCAGCAGCTCTCGGGGGGCTCAGGACACCGGGGAGCTGTTTTTT. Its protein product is CASSSRGAQDTGELFF.

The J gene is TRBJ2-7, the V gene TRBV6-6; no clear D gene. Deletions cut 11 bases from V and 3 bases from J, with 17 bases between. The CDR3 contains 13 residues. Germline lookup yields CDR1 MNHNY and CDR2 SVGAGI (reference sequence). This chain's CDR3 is CAARRPELYEQYF. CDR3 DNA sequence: TGTGCCGCCCGTCGGCCGGAGCTCTACGAGCAGTACTTC.

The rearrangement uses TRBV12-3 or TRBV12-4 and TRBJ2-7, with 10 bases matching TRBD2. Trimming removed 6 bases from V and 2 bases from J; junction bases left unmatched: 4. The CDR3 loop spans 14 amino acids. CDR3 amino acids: CASRSSGSTYEQYF. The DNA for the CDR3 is TGTGCCAGCAGGTCTAGCGGGAGTACCTACGAGCAGTACTTC.

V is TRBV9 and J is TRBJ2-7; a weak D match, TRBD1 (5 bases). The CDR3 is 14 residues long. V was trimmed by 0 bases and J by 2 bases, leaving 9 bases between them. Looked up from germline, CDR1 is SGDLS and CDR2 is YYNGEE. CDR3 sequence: CASSVVPGTYEQYF. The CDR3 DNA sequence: TGTGCCAGCAGCGTAGTCCCAGGGACCTACGAGCAGTACTTC.

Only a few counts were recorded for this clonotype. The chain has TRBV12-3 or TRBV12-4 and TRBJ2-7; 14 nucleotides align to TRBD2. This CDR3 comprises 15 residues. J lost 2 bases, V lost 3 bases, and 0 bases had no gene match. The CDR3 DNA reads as TGTGCCAGCAGTTTGGGACTAGCGGGAGCCTACGAGCAGTACTTC. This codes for CASSLGLAGAYEQYF.

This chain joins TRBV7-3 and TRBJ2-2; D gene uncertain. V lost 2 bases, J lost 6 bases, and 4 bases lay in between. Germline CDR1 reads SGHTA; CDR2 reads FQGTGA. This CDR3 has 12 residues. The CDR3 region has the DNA TGTGCCAGCAGCTTAGGGTCCGGGGAGCTGTTTTTT. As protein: CASSLGSGELFF. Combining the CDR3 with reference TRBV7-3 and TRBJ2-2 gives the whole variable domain GAGVSQTPSNKVTEKGKYVELRCDPISGHTALYWYRQSLGQGPEFLIYFQGTGAADDSGLPNDRFFAVRPEGSVSTLKIQRTERGDSAVYLCASSLGSGELFFGEGSRLTVL.

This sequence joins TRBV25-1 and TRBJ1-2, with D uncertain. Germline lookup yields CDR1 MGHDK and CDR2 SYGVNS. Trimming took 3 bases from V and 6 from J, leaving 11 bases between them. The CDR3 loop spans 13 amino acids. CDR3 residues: CASSDPFTDGYTF. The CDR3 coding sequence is TGTGCCAGCAGTGACCCTTTTACTGATGGCTACACCTTC.

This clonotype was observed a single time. The CDR3 sequence: CSVGHGADTQYF. The DNA for the CDR3 is TGCAGCGTCGGTCACGGGGCAGATACGCAGTATTTT. The gene calls are TRBV29-1 and TRBJ2-3; TRBD2 is a possible D gene (5 bases). The germline CDR1 and CDR2 sequences are SQVTM and ANQGSEA. Trimming left V 6 bases short and J 4 bases short, with 11 bases between. The CDR3 runs to 12 residues.

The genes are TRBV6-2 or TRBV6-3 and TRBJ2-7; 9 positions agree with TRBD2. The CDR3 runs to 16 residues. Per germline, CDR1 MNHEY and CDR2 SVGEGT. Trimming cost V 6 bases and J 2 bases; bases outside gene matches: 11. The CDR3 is CASSKGAGGSAYEQYF. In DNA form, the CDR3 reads TGTGCCAGCAGCAAGGGAGCGGGAGGTTCCGCCTACGAGCAGTACTTC.

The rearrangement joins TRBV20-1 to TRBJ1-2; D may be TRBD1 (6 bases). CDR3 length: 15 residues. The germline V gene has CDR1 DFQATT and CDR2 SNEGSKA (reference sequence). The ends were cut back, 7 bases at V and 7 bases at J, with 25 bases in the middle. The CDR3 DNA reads TGCAGTGGTCTTAGTCCTAGCGACAGGAGCTCTGGCTACACCTTC. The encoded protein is CSGLSPSDRSSGYTF.

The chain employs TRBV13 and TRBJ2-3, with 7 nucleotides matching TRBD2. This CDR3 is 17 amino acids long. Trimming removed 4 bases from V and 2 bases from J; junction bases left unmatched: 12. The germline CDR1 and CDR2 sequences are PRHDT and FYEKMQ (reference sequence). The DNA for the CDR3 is TGTGCCAGCAGCTCATCGGACTGGCGGGACTACACAGATACGCAGTATTTT. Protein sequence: CASSSSDWRDYTDTQYF.